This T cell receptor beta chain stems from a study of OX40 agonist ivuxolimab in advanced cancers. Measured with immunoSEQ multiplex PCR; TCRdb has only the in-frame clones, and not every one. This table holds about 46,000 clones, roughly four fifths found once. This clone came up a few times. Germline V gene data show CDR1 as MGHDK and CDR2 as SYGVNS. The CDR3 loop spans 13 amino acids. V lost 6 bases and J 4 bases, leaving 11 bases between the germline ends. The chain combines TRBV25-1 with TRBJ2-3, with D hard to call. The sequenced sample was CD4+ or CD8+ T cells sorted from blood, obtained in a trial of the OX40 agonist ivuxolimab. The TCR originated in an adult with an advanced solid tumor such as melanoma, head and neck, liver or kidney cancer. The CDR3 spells CASSAWRADTQYF. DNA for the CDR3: TGTGCCAGCAGCGCATGGCGCGCAGATACGCAGTATTTT.